This T cell receptor beta chain was retrieved from a study of blood T cell repertoires in COVID-19. Background on the study: Both acute and convalescent COVID-19 samples were obtained from the United States, Italy and Spain.

Repertoires were generated with immunoSEQ multiplex PCR, while TCRdb's copy carries only in-frame clones and drops some. The repertoire holds about 150,000 clones, with about 86% as singletons. J was trimmed by 4 bases and V by 1 base; bases with no gene match: 8. Per germline, CDR1 SGHVS and CDR2 FNYEAQ. The CDR3 sequence is 18 residues long. The TCR comes from a man aged 65 to 79 with active or convalescent COVID-19. The sample comprised peripheral blood. This chain uses TRBV7-6 with TRBJ2-1, with 12 bases fitting TRBD2. CDR3 sequence: CASSLVLHGTSGYNEQFF. In nucleotides, the CDR3 is TGTGCCAGCAGCTTAGTACTACACGGGACTAGCGGGTACAATGAGCAGTTCTTC.